This entry concerns a single T cell receptor beta chain. The antigen is undetermined. The record originates from a study of OX40 agonist ivuxolimab in advanced cancers. Overall study: The dose-escalation cohort had hepatocellular carcinoma, melanoma, renal cell or head and neck cancer. Three patients got partial responses; one had hepatocellular carcinoma and two had cutaneous melanoma.

Assay used: immunoSEQ multiplex PCR; TCRdb lists only in-frame clones, some missing. This table has tens of thousands of clones, 80% to 90% appearing once. Study-wide points: Low normalized clonal expansion also occurred in some nonresponding patients.

Autoimmune disease history or systemic immunosuppression was exclusionary. This sample comprised CD4+ or CD8+ T cells sorted from blood, obtained in a trial of the OX40 agonist ivuxolimab. The origin of this receptor is an adult with an advanced solid tumor such as melanoma, head and neck, liver or kidney cancer.

DNA for the CDR3: TGTGCCAGCGGGCACAGGGGGCTTAACACTGAAGCTTTCTTT. It is translated as CASGHRGLNTEAFF. The gene calls are TRBV6-6 and TRBJ1-1, with 9 bases lining up with TRBD1. This CDR3 spans 14 amino acids. The V gene's germline CDR1 is MNHNY and CDR2 SVGAGI (reference sequence). The ends lost 8 bases at V and 2 bases at J; junction bases unmatched: 6.